The 15 T cell receptor beta chains below all came from one sample that was sequenced in a study of blood T cell repertoires in COVID-19. Repertoires were generated with immunoSEQ multiplex PCR, while TCRdb's copy carries only in-frame clones and drops some. The table includes about 130,000 clones, about four fifths detected once. The sample was peripheral blood. These TCRs come from a woman aged 45 to 65 with acute or convalescent COVID-19.

This clone occurred once. Germline and junction disagree at one end, which may indicate a read error. The V call is TRBV2, the J call TRBJ1-4, with D possibly matching TRBD1 (6 bases). CDR3 length equals 14 residues. The germline V gene has CDR1 SNHLY and CDR2 FYNNEI. CDR3 sequence: CASSLQGTNEKLFF. The CDR3 bases are TGTGCCAGCAGTTTACAGGGCACTAACGAAAAACTGTTTTTT. The entire variable domain, with the rest obtained from reference TRBV2 and TRBJ1-4, is as follows: EPEVTQTPSHQVTQMGQEVILRCVPISNHLYFYWYRQILGQKVEFLVSFYNNEISEKSEIFDDQFSVERPDGSNFTLKIRSTKLEDSAMYFCASSLQGTNEKLFFGSGTQLSVL.

Only a few counts were recorded for this clone. The chain uses TRBV10-1 and TRBJ1-6; D unclear. The length of the CDR3 is 14 residues. Trimming pared 3 bases from V and 5 bases from J, leaving 8 bases between. Germline lookup yields CDR1 WNHNN and CDR2 SYGVQD (reference sequence). CDR3 sequence reads: CASSEFLNNSPLHF. CDR3 DNA sequence: TGCGCCAGCAGTGAATTTCTAAATAATTCACCCCTCCACTTT.

The V call is TRBV18, the J call TRBJ2-3; unclear D gene. From germline, CDR1 is KGHSH and CDR2 LQKENI. The CDR3 consists of 15 residues. Trimming stripped 2 bases from V and 5 bases from J, with 14 bases between. CDR3 sequence (DNA): TGTGCCAGCTCACCAGCAGGAACCTTTTTAGATACGCAGTATTTT. Its protein product is CASSPAGTFLDTQYF.

Only a few counts were recorded for this clone. The rearrangement uses TRBV9 and TRBJ2-1; 13 bases match TRBD2. Per the germline V gene, CDR1 is SGDLS and CDR2 is YYNGEE. The CDR3 contains 14 residues. Trimming removed 6 bases from V and 7 bases from J; junction bases left unmatched: 4. CDR3 residues: CASNPTSGGNEQFF. CDR3 coding DNA: TGTGCCAGCAACCCGACTAGCGGGGGGAATGAGCAGTTCTTC. Combining the CDR3 with reference TRBV9 and TRBJ2-1 gives the whole variable domain DSGVTQTPKHLITATGQRVTLRCSPRSGDLSVYWYQQSLDQGLQFLIQYYNGEERAKGNILERFSAQQFPDLHSELNLSSLELGDSALYFCASNPTSGGNEQFFGPGTRLTVL.

The V gene is TRBV19, the J gene TRBJ2-3, with 8 bases fitting TRBD1. Losses at the gene ends were 6 bases for V and 5 bases for J; bases not matched to a gene: 16. CDR1 and CDR2 from the germline V gene are LNHDA and SQIVND (reference sequence). The CDR3 is made up of 17 amino acids. For the CDR3, the DNA is TGTGCCAGTAGCCTGGGAGTCAGGGGGCATAGTGGAGATACGCAGTATTTT. As protein: CASSLGVRGHSGDTQYF.

This chain joins TRBV11-3 and TRBJ2-5, with D possibly being TRBD1 (6 bases). CDR1 and CDR2 (germline): SGHNT, YENEEA. The V end lost 1 base, the J end lost 1 base, and 10 bases lay between the germline ends. This CDR3 region has 15 residues. The CDR3 sequence is CASSLGTGSQETQYF. For the CDR3, the DNA is TGTGCCAGCAGCTTAGGCACAGGGAGCCAAGAGACCCAGTACTTC.

This sequence joins TRBV6-4 and TRBJ1-5; the D is unclear. Per the germline V gene, CDR1 is MRHNA and CDR2 is SNTAGT. The CDR3 runs to 15 residues. V lost 6 bases to trimming and J lost 4 bases, with 16 bases between them. CDR3 sequence (DNA): TGTGCCAGCAGCCCGGGTGTCGGAGGGAATCAGCCCCAGCATTTT. It translates to CASSPGVGGNQPQHF.

The chain couples TRBV6-2 or TRBV6-3 to TRBJ1-5; TRBD1 is a possible D gene (6 bases). Germline lookup yields CDR1 MNHEY and CDR2 SVGEGT. V gave up 5 bases and J gave up 1 base, with 12 bases separating them. The CDR3 totals 15 residues. CDR3 DNA: TGTGCCAGCAGTCAGGTCGGACAGAGCAATCAGCCCCAGCATTTT. Its protein product is CASSQVGQSNQPQHF.

The chain joins TRBV6-6 to TRBJ2-7; D may be TRBD1 (5 bases). The V end was cut by 5 bases, the J end by 3 bases, with 8 bases between. The CDR3 runs 12 residues. CDR1 is MNHNY and CDR2 is SVGAGI in the germline V gene (reference sequence). In DNA form, the CDR3 reads TGTGCCAGCAGTCAAACAGGCTACGAGCAGTACTTC. This translates into CASSQTGYEQYF.

This chain connects TRBV6-2 or TRBV6-3 to TRBJ1-6; D gene unclear. CDR3 length: 14 residues. The V gene's germline CDR1 is MNHEY and CDR2 SVGEGT. The V and J ends lost 2 bases and 6 bases respectively, with 8 bases between them. The chain's CDR3 is CASSYIQVNSPLHF. DNA of the CDR3: TGTGCCAGCAGTTACATCCAGGTTAATTCACCCCTCCACTTT.

The chain couples TRBV5-1 to TRBJ2-7; D may be TRBD1 (6 bases). The CDR3 has 14 amino acids. Trimming stripped 0 bases from V and 7 bases from J, with 14 bases between. Germline lookup yields CDR1 SGHRS and CDR2 YFSETQ. Written as DNA, the CDR3 is TGCGCCAGCAGCTTGGTATGGGGGCAGGGGGAGCAGTACTTC. This sequence encodes CASSLVWGQGEQYF. Full variable domain (outside the CDR3, taken from reference TRBV5-1 and TRBJ2-7): KAGVTQTPRYLIKTRGQQVTLSCSPISGHRSVSWYQQTPGQGLQFLFEYFSETQRNKGNFPGRFSGRQFSNSRSEMNVSTLELGDSALYLCASSLVWGQGEQYFGPGTRLTVT.

The chain joins TRBV7-8 to TRBJ1-2; TRBD1 aligns across 10 bases. The CDR3 consists of 14 residues. The V gene's germline CDR1 is SGHVS and CDR2 FQNEAQ. After removal of 1 base from V and 4 bases from J, the junction contained 0 bases not matched to a gene. The CDR3 nucleotides read TGTGCCAGCAGCTTAGGGGACAGGGGCTATGGCTACACCTTC. Its translation: CASSLGDRGYGYTF.

Written as DNA, the CDR3 is TGTGCCAGCAGCTTAGAGAGTAGATTTATGGTAGGGGTCTACAATGAGCAGTTCTTC. This sequence encodes CASSLESRFMVGVYNEQFF. The chain joins TRBV11-2 to TRBJ2-1; D might be TRBD1 (5 bases). V dropped 0 bases and J dropped 3 bases, with 21 bases sitting between them. Germline CDR1 SGHAT, CDR2 FQNNGV. This CDR3 is 19 amino acids long.

This clone was found a few times. The V and J genes are TRBV6-1 and TRBJ2-7; TRBD1 aligns across 10 bases. The trim removed 4 bases at V and 1 base at J, leaving 13 bases unmatched. The CDR3 loop spans 18 amino acids. Per the germline V gene, CDR1 is MNHNS and CDR2 is SASEGT. The CDR3 nucleotides read TGTGCCAGCAGTGTTGTGGGACAGGGGCTCGGTGGTTCCTACGAGCAGTACTTC. It encodes CASSVVGQGLGGSYEQYF.

This chain uses TRBV5-5 with TRBJ1-2, with D uncertain. The germline gives CDR1 SGHKS, CDR2 YYEKEE (reference sequence). Deletions cut 4 bases from V and 2 bases from J, with 15 bases between. This CDR3 contains 15 residues. The CDR3 DNA sequence: TGTGCCAGCAGCACTAGCCCAGGTTCCAACTATGGCTACACCTTC. Its translation is CASSTSPGSNYGYTF.